This T cell receptor (beta chain) was retrieved from a study of post-analysis software for immune sequencing data. Concerning this clonotype itself: Antigen: not known.

Study findings and constraints: In patients, five or six TRBV segments were more frequent than in controls, with TRBV5-6, TRBV5-1 and TRBV20-1 among them.

Unique molecular identifiers were built into the TCR beta cDNA libraries. TCRdb reprocessed the PCR reads with MiXCR, giving one entry per CDR3 protein. The table has 750,000 to 950,000 distinct CDR3 sequences, approximately 57% seen once. CDR1 and CDR2 from the germline V gene are MGHRA and YSYEKL. The CDR3 consists of 14 residues. Trimming left V 4 bases short and J 7 bases short, with 14 bases between. The receptor's source is a girl aged 10-17 years with multiple sclerosis. The chain links TRBV4-1 to TRBJ2-4; D call uncertain. The sequenced sample was blood. In nucleotides, the CDR3 is TGCGCCAGCAGCCGTGTCAGTGGAGATAACATTCAGTACTTC. This encodes CASSRVSGDNIQYF.